This T cell receptor beta chain emerged from a study of blood T cell repertoires in COVID-19. Looking at the study overall: The samples span acute and convalescent COVID-19 from the United States, Italy and Spain.

Only in-frame clones appear in the TCRdb table, and some are missing; sequencing was by immunoSEQ multiplex PCR. The sample yields around 260,000 clones, roughly four fifths seen once. The germline V gene has CDR1 MNHEY and CDR2 SVGAGI. Losses at the gene ends were 6 bases for V and 9 bases for J; bases not matched to a gene: 11. The CDR3 is 15 amino acids. The sample comprised PBMCs or T cells enriched from blood (not recorded which). The source of this sequence is a man aged 30-40 years with acute COVID-19. The rearrangement joins TRBV6-5 to TRBJ1-6; 7 nucleotides match TRBD1. CDR3 in amino acids: CASRGQTGQSSPLHF. CDR3 sequence (DNA): TGTGCCAGCAGGGGGCAGACAGGGCAAAGTTCACCCCTCCACTTT.